This TCR beta chain was recorded in a study of OX40 agonist ivuxolimab in advanced cancers. Across the study: Partial responses, seen in three patients, involved one hepatocellular carcinoma and two cutaneous melanomas.

Study conclusions and caveats: Within 6 weeks, CD4+ and CD8+ blood T cells expanded clonally at 0.1 to 3.0 mg/kg.

Repertoires were generated with immunoSEQ multiplex PCR, while TCRdb's copy carries only in-frame clones and drops some. The sample has approximately 90,000 clones; about 89% are singletons. Concerning this clone: Its antigen is not identified.

Per germline, CDR1 LNHDA and CDR2 SQIVND (reference sequence). CDR3 length: 14 residues. The J segment lost 2 bases and the V segment lost 7 bases, leaving 8 bases of the junction unmatched. Patients with a history of autoimmune disease or on systemic immunosuppression were excluded. The sample in question was CD4+ or CD8+ T cells sorted from blood, obtained in a trial of the OX40 agonist ivuxolimab. The chain uses TRBV19 and TRBJ2-7, with 7 bases lining up with TRBD2. The sequence was obtained from an adult with an advanced solid tumor such as melanoma, head and neck, liver or kidney cancer. CDR3 protein: CASTASGLTYEQYF. CDR3 DNA: TGTGCCAGTACGGCTAGCGGACTTACCTACGAGCAGTACTTC.